This T cell receptor (beta chain) was observed in a study of T cells in Graves' hyperthyroidism and ophthalmopathy. This clonotype was detected only a few times. The antigen remains unidentified. RNA transcripts gave rise to amplified TCR beta CDR3 regions. TCR CDR3 underwent first-round RT-PCR with the HTBI primer set. TCRdb recomputed calls from the multiplex PCR reads with MiXCR, one row per CDR3 protein. Found here are over 700,000 distinct CDR3 sequences, 18% of them singletons; the top ten hold 16%. Each patient was aged 18 to 65 and had newly diagnosed hyperthyroidism of under 2 months' duration. Clinical symptoms, serum thyroxine, TRAb, thyroid ultrasound and orbital computed tomography established diagnosis. The PBMCs had their origin in roughly 10 ml of fresh peripheral blood. General study points: The model anticipated ophthalmopathy a median approximately six months pre-onset.

CDR3 length: 14 residues. The V segment lost 6 bases and the J segment 5 bases; nucleotides outside the gene matches: 9. The chain joins TRBV12-3 or TRBV12-4 to TRBJ1-1; TRBD1 matches 7 bases. The sequence was collected from a woman between 45 and 60 years old with Graves' hyperthyroidism that later progressed to Graves' ophthalmopathy. Sequencing was done on a sample of blood. For the CDR3, the DNA is TGTGCCAGCAGACCCGACAGGGTTGGAACTGAAGCTTTCTTT. Its translation is CASRPDRVGTEAFF.